The 9 T cell receptor beta chains below all came from one sample that was sequenced in a study of cytomegalovirus exposure and HLA in healthy donors. In the PCR, 60 Vbeta and 13 Jbeta primers were used. Assay: immunoSEQ multiplex PCR; the TCRdb copy retains only in-frame clones and omits some. The sample contains roughly 100,000 clones, around 84% of which appear only once. Sequencing was performed on PBMCs. These receptors were obtained from a man aged 30 to 39 in good health and CMV-seronegative.

This clone was observed a single time. The chain has TRBV7-9 and TRBJ2-5, with 15 bases that match TRBD2. CDR1 SEHNR and CDR2 FQNEAQ come from the germline V gene (reference sequence). V was clipped by 7 bases and J by 5 bases; unmatched bases: 8. The CDR3 spans 16 residues. CDR3 residues: CASTEGLAGGSETQYF. The CDR3 DNA follows: TGTGCCAGCACCGAGGGACTAGCGGGAGGATCTGAGACCCAGTACTTC.

The gene calls are TRBV7-2 and TRBJ1-1; a possible D gene is TRBD1 (5 bases). Per germline, CDR1 SGHTA and CDR2 FQGNSA. This CDR3 contains 14 residues. Between the trimmed V and J ends, which lost 0 bases and 6 bases, there was a span of 11 bases. CDR3 sequence: CASSLAGQVSEAFF. In DNA form, the CDR3 reads TGTGCCAGCAGCTTAGCAGGACAAGTCTCTGAAGCTTTCTTT.

This clone has just one count. The chain links TRBV6-5 to TRBJ1-1; the D gene is possibly TRBD1 (5 bases). This CDR3 is 15 amino acids long. Germline CDR1 reads MNHEY; CDR2 reads SVGAGI. The V end lost 6 bases, the J end lost 1 base, and 15 bases lay between the germline ends. Here the CDR3 DNA reads TGTGCCAGCAGCCAGCGCGGGGGACGGAACACTGAAGCTTTCTTT. This sequence encodes CASSQRGGRNTEAFF.

This clone was counted between two and nine times. The chain carries TRBV27 and TRBJ2-1; TRBD2 aligns across 8 bases. This CDR3 contains 16 residues. Germline V lookup: CDR1 MNHEY, CDR2 SMNVEV (reference sequence). The V and J ends lost 6 bases and 7 bases, in that order; junction bases with no gene match: 14. CDR3 loop: CASRDRLAGSLNEQFF. The DNA for the CDR3 is TGTGCCAGCAGAGATAGATTAGCGGGATCTTTGAATGAGCAGTTCTTC.

This sequence joins TRBV19 and TRBJ1-3; D ambiguous. Trimming stripped 7 bases from V and 7 bases from J, with 17 bases between. This CDR3 region has 14 residues. CDR1 and CDR2 from the germline V gene are LNHDA and SQIVND (reference sequence). Here the CDR3 reads CASTTGVVPNTIYF. CDR3 coding DNA: TGTGCCAGTACCACCGGGGTAGTGCCGAACACCATATATTTT.

The chain employs TRBV11-2 and TRBJ1-1; 10 nucleotides match TRBD1. In germline, CDR1 is SGHAT, CDR2 FQNNGV. Trimming at V came to 0 bases and at J to 4 bases, leaving 5 bases not matched to a gene. This CDR3 has 16 residues. The CDR3 nucleotides read TGTGCCAGCAGCTTAGATCCCCGGGACAGGGGCACTGAAGCTTTCTTT. Residues: CASSLDPRDRGTEAFF.

The V and J genes are TRBV28 and TRBJ1-2; TRBD1 matches at 7 bases. The CDR3 totals 13 residues. Germline assignment: CDR1 MDHEN and CDR2 SYDVKM. V was clipped by 4 bases and J by 7 bases; unmatched bases: 6. The CDR3 bases are TGTGCCAGCAGTTCGACAGGGTCGGGTGGCTACACCTTC. This encodes CASSSTGSGGYTF.

The chain links TRBV19 to TRBJ1-5; D is ambiguous. V was cut by 2 bases and J by 5 bases, with 7 bases left in between. CDR1 is LNHDA, CDR2 SQIVND, per germline (reference sequence). CDR3 length equals 13 residues. In nucleotides, the CDR3 is TGTGCCAGTAGTATAACCGGGTATCAGCCCCAGCATTTT. Amino acid sequence: CASSITGYQPQHF.

This clone was picked up a small number of times. The genes are TRBV15 and TRBJ1-2, with TRBD1 matching 12 bases. CDR1 LNHNV and CDR2 YYDKDF come from the germline V gene (reference sequence). CDR3 size: 14 residues. V shed 1 base and J 8 bases; nucleotides not matched to a gene: 2. The CDR3 region is CATSRGGTGGGYTF. CDR3 DNA: TGTGCCACCAGCAGAGGGGGGACAGGGGGCGGCTACACCTTC.